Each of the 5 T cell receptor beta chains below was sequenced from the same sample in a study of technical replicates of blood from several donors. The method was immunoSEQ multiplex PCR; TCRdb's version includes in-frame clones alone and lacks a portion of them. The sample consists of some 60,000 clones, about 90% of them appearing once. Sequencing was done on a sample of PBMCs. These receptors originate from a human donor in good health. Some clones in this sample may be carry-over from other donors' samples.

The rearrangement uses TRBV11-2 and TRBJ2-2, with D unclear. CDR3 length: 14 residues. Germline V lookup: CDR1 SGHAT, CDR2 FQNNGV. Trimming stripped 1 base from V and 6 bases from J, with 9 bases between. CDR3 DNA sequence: TGTGCCAGCAGCTTAGGAGCTCTAGCCGGGGAGCTGTTTTTT. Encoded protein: CASSLGALAGELFF.

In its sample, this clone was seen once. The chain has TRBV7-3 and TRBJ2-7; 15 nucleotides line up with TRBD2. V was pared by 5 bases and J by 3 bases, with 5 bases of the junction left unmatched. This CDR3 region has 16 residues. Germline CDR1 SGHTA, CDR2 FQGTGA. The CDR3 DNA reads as TGTGCCAGCAGCGAAGGACTAGCGGGGGGGAGCTACGAGCAGTACTTC. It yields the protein CASSEGLAGGSYEQYF. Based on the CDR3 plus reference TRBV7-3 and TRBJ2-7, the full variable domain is GAGVSQTPSNKVTEKGKYVELRCDPISGHTALYWYRQSLGQGPEFLIYFQGTGAADDSGLPNDRFFAVRPEGSVSTLKIQRTERGDSAVYLCASSEGLAGGSYEQYFGPGTRLTVT.

DNA for the CDR3: TGCGCCAGCAGCCAAGATCCGGTCAGGGGAACTAATGAAAAACTGTTTTTT. Translation: CASSQDPVRGTNEKLFF. The rearrangement uses TRBV4-3 and TRBJ1-4; tentatively, D is TRBD1 (6 bases). Germline loops: CDR1 LGHNA, CDR2 YSLEER. The CDR3 contains 17 residues. V was trimmed by 0 bases and J by 1 base, leaving 12 bases between them.

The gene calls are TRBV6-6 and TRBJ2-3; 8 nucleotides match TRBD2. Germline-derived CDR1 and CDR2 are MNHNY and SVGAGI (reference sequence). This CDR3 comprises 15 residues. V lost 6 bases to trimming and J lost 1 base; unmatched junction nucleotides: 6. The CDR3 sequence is CASRHSGEGTDTQYF. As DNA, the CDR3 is TGTGCCAGCAGACATAGCGGGGAGGGCACAGATACGCAGTATTTT.

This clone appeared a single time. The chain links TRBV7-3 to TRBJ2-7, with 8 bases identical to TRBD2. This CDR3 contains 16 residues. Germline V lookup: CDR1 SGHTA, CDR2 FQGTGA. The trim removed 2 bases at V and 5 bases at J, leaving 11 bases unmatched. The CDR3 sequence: CASSLGAGGRLDEQYF. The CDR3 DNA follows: TGTGCCAGCAGCTTAGGTGCGGGAGGCCGTTTGGACGAGCAGTACTTC.